Reported below is one TCR beta chain. Its antigen is as yet unknown. This sample is part of a study of T cells in Graves' hyperthyroidism and ophthalmopathy. Notes on the study in general: In the blood, most expanded thyroid clonotypes above 0.001 appeared as well. With a median lead of roughly 6.8 months before onset, the model predicted ophthalmopathy.

Amplification targeted TCR beta CDR3 regions from RNA transcripts. HTBI primers were employed in a first-round RT-PCR of the TCR CDR3. TCRdb re-called the multiplex PCR reads with MiXCR, one entry per CDR3 protein. The repertoire includes about 660,000 distinct CDR3 sequences, nearly 45% of them detected once, and approximately 6.8% sits in the top ten. The CDR3 length is 13 residues. V was cut by 2 bases and J by 10 bases, with 14 bases left in between. Germline CDR1 reads SNHLY; CDR2 reads FYNNEI. Uncontrolled infections, other autoimmune diseases, pregnancy or lactation led to exclusion of patients. Clinical symptoms, serum thyroxine and TRAb, thyroid ultrasound and orbital computed tomography were used for the diagnoses.

The TCR comes from an adult man with Graves' disease, either hyperthyroidism or ophthalmopathy (not recorded which). V gene TRBV2 combines with J gene TRBJ1-1; a weak D match, TRBD1 (6 bases). Sequencing was carried out using peripheral blood or thyroid tissue (not recorded which). The CDR3 sequence: CASSERGMGVAFF. The CDR3 nucleotides are TGTGCCAGCAGTGAAAGGGGGATGGGTGTAGCTTTCTTT.